This T cell receptor beta chain stems from a study of T cells in Graves' hyperthyroidism and ophthalmopathy (dated by TCRdb to between 2018 and 2020). The study in broad terms: Peripheral blood was collected at initial diagnosis, before any treatment. To identify TCR V-J signatures that set the groups apart, the researchers used a discovery cohort of 90 to 100 patients, made up of 40 to 45 with Graves' ophthalmopathy and 57 with stable Graves' hyperthyroidism. An independent validation cohort of under 20 hyperthyroidism patients and about 16 patients who later progressed to ophthalmopathy tested prospective prediction of ophthalmopathy. The 85 to 100 discovery patients were randomly split 7:3 into training and test sets. In several Graves' hyperthyroidism patients, the study also compared T-cell repertoires from thyroid tissue with T-cell repertoires from blood. After sampling, hyperthyroidism patients received methimazole starting at 30 mg daily, and ophthalmopathy patients received high-dose intravenous methylprednisolone. The paper reports TCR Vbeta CDR3 sequencing of approximately 140 peripheral blood samples: 40 to 45 ophthalmopathy, roughly 80 hyperthyroidism and around 17 progressor patients. Results and caveats for the whole study, not just this receptor: In validation, the model predicted progression to ophthalmopathy a median of 6.5 months before onset, with roughly 68% sensitivity and roughly 72% specificity. No statistical method was used to set the sample size in advance, and investigators knew the group allocation. Most expanded thyroid clonotypes (frequency above 0.001) were also detected in blood, suggesting blood repertoires may reflect thyroid immune responses. A 13 V-J signature model separated ophthalmopathy from stable hyperthyroidism, with approximately 87% sensitivity and 81.08% specificity in cross-validation and 80%/75% in testing.

This clonotype was counted a few times. Its antigen remains undetermined. No clone much larger than this one lies a single base away; base qualities are absent. The TCR beta CDR3 regions were amplified from RNA transcripts. For the first round of RT-PCR on the TCR CDR3, the HTBI primer set was used together with the Qiagen OneStep RT-PCR kit. The libraries were constructed in a second round of multiplex PCR and then size-selected and purified. Paired-end sequencing of the libraries was performed with 100 bp reads on an Illumina HiSeq2000. The study's processing was this. Raw data were processed with SOAPnuke, discarding reads with adapters, uncalled bases, mean Phred below 15, or no exact constant-primer or identifier match. High-quality paired reads were merged with COPE v1.2.5, and unique nucleotide sequences were defined as clonotypes. MiTCR v1.1 was used to align the clonotypes against IMGT TRBV, TRBD and TRBJ reference segments. The analysis included only V-J combinations with a frequency above 0.0001, which together covered more than 99% of the repertoires. A TCS score was defined as the ratio of F50 (clonal expansion) to E x V (chaos), with BLOSUM62-based TCRdist applied between CDR3 peptides within each V-J. Welch's t-statistics and random forest reduced 450 to 600 V-J features to roughly 13, which were used in a naive Bayes classifier (R e1071). TCRdb redid the processing of the public reads, applying fastp at Q25 and MiXCR, and retained in-frame beta chains. Merged by CDR3 protein, the rows form single entries marked with the most common genes and DNA. In this record, the V and J calls reflect TCRdb's handling and not the investigators' own analysis. The sample includes 660,000 or so distinct CDR3 sequences, with about 20% observed a single time. The top ten clonotypes cover approximately 30% of the sample.

Ophthalmopathy patients had moderately to severely active disease, with a Clinical Activity Score of 3 or more, a NOSPECS grade of 4 or more, and a disease duration of less than 3 months. Exclusion was applied to patients with uncontrolled infections, other autoimmune diseases, pregnancy or lactation. Diagnoses were established on the basis of clinical symptoms, serum thyroxine and TRAb, thyroid ultrasound, and orbital computed tomography. Ficoll-Paque density gradient centrifugation was used to isolate PBMCs from under 11 ml of fresh peripheral blood. Total RNA was extracted using Trizol reagent, and RNA quality was assessed on an Agilent 2100 Bioanalyzer. The CDR3 measures 14 amino acids from cysteine to phenylalanine. The kept DNA is CDR3 alone, 42 bases in frame from the first base. The junction carries 13 bases between V and J, which are trimmed by 7 bases and 0 bases respectively. The germline V gene gives CDR1 as MNHNS and CDR2 as SASEGT.

This TCR was recovered from a man younger than 40 with Graves' ophthalmopathy. The specimen was blood. The chain is made from TRBV6-1 and TRBJ2-7; TRBD2 could be the D gene, as 5 bases match. The bases are TGTGCCAGCACCCCACTACGGGGCTCCTACGAGCAGTACTTC. This encodes CASTPLRGSYEQYF.